This is a list of T cell receptor beta chains from one sample in a study of molecular identifiers for immune sequencing clone quantification. TCRdb re-called the PCR reads with MiXCR, one entry per CDR3 protein. The sample holds over 300,000 distinct CDR3 sequences; 24% are singletons and the top ten take around 0.76%. Sequencing was carried out using naive CD8+ T cells from blood, with Jurkat cell RNA spiked in. The receptors were gathered from a human donor in good health. Some libraries in this study had Jurkat cell RNA spiked in. Both conserved end residues are part of each CDR3. D genes are given only for firm matches. For some rows the clone size is stated as once, few or many, or as a class when expanded; others skip it.

d_call j_call v_call clone_size cdr3_aa cdr3_nt
NA TRBJ2-5 TRBV5-6 NA CASSLDRVYQETQYF TGTGCCAGCAGCTTGGACAGGGTCTACCAAGAGACCCAGTACTTC
NA TRBJ2-5 TRBV10-3 NA CAISESGNLQETQYF TGTGCCATCAGTGAGTCGGGGAACTTACAAGAGACCCAGTACTTC
NA TRBJ2-1 TRBV13 many CASSQPGLSSYNEQFF TGTGCCAGCAGCCAACCAGGGTTAAGCTCCTACAATGAGCAGTTCTTC
NA TRBJ1-4 TRBV14 few CASSQESPTAAGEKLFF TGTGCCAGCAGCCAAGAGTCCCCGACAGCGGCTGGAGAAAAACTGTTTTTT
NA TRBJ1-2 TRBV20-1 many CSASEDVNYGYTF TGCAGTGCTAGCGAGGACGTTAACTATGGCTACACCTTC
NA TRBJ2-3 TRBV3-1 NA CASSQRGVLDTQYF TGTGCCAGCAGCCAGCGTGGGGTCCTCGATACGCAGTATTTT
NA TRBJ2-3 TRBV29-1 many CSVESGSTDTQYF TGCAGCGTGGAAAGCGGTAGCACAGATACGCAGTATTTT
NA TRBJ2-3 TRBV12-3/TRBV12-4 many CASTSGSPPENF TGTGCCAGCACCTCTGGGTCGCCACCCGAAAATTTT
NA TRBJ2-7 TRBV4-1 few CASSQGEGTAAASYEQYF TGCGCCAGCAGCCAGGGGGAAGGGACCGCCGCCGCCTCCTACGAGCAGTACTTC
NA TRBJ1-5 TRBV19 once CASGGNQPQHF TGTGCCAGCGGGGGCAATCAGCCCCAGCATTTT
TRBD1 TRBJ1-5 TRBV4-3 many CASKYRGRQPQHF TGCGCCAGCAAGTACAGGGGTCGGCAGCCCCAGCATTTT
NA TRBJ1-4 TRBV7-9 NA CASSPPGPLANEKLFF TGTGCCAGCAGCCCCCCCGGGCCGCTAGCCAATGAAAAACTGTTTTTT
TRBD1 TRBJ2-1 TRBV4-1 few CASSLIETGSVNNEQFF TGCGCCAGCAGCCTAATCGAGACAGGGTCGGTAAACAATGAGCAGTTCTTC
TRBD1 TRBJ1-1 TRBV29-1 NA CSVPGQGVVVEAFF TGCAGCGTGCCAGGACAGGGAGTAGTGGTTGAAGCTTTCTTT
NA TRBJ2-3 TRBV9 many CASSVAGYITDTQYF TGTGCCAGCAGCGTAGCGGGGTATATCACAGATACGCAGTATTTT
TRBD2 TRBJ2-1 TRBV14 few CASSQEVWGGKGNEQFF TGTGCCAGCAGCCAAGAAGTGTGGGGGGGGAAGGGGAATGAGCAGTTCTTC
NA TRBJ2-3 TRBV29-1 many CSVGLGAVRDTQYF TGCAGCGTTGGTTTAGGGGCGGTTAGGGATACGCAGTATTTT
NA TRBJ2-7 TRBV7-2 many CASSSSRSHEQYF TGTGCCAGCAGCTCTAGCCGATCTCACGAGCAGTACTTC
NA TRBJ1-4 TRBV6-5 many CASSPTGPAEKLFF TGTGCCAGCAGCCCAACCGGTCCGGCGGAAAAACTGTTTTTT
NA TRBJ1-5 TRBV4-1 many CASSQEAWGEDQPQHF TGCGCCAGCAGCCAGGAGGCTTGGGGGGAGGATCAGCCCCAGCATTTT
NA TRBJ1-1 TRBV7-9 many CASSLKKGLTEAFF TGTGCCAGCAGCTTAAAGAAGGGGCTGACTGAAGCTTTCTTT
TRBD1 TRBJ1-5 TRBV29-1 many CSVFGRANPGQNNQPQHF TGCAGCGTATTTGGTCGGGCTAATCCGGGACAGAACAATCAGCCCCAGCATTTT
NA TRBJ2-2 TRBV6-5 few CASSSGAGTGELFF TGTGCCAGCAGCTCAGGGGCGGGGACCGGGGAGCTGTTTTTT
TRBD1 TRBJ1-1 TRBV2 many CASSHLGQGIGNTEAFF TGTGCCAGCAGTCACCTGGGACAGGGGATAGGGAACACTGAAGCTTTCTTT
NA TRBJ1-1 TRBV5-1 NA CASSLSAGGYTEAFF TGCGCCAGCAGCTTGTCCGCGGGGGGGTACACTGAAGCTTTCTTT
NA TRBJ2-7 TRBV4-1 many CASATRDTISYEQYF TGCGCCAGCGCCACCCGGGACACTATCTCCTACGAGCAGTACTTC
NA TRBJ2-7 TRBV4-1 few CASSQNGPYEQYF TGCGCCAGCAGCCAAAATGGGCCCTACGAGCAGTACTTC
TRBD1 TRBJ2-5 TRBV2 few CASRNTGQIQETQYF TGTGCCAGCAGAAACACGGGACAGATACAAGAGACCCAGTACTTC
TRBD1 TRBJ2-3 TRBV9 NA CASSTDRISTDTQYF TGTGCCAGCAGCACGGACAGGATTAGCACAGATACGCAGTATTTT
NA TRBJ1-2 TRBV3-1 NA CASSQGAQGFYGYTF TGTGCCAGCAGCCAAGGAGCGCAGGGGTTCTATGGCTACACCTTC
NA TRBJ2-3 TRBV4-3 few CASSQADFLRGASTDTQYF TGCGCCAGCAGCCAAGCCGACTTCCTTCGGGGGGCCAGCACAGATACGCAGTATTTT
TRBD1 TRBJ1-5 TRBV19 many CASSTGQGGSQPQHF TGTGCCAGTAGTACGGGACAGGGCGGGAGTCAGCCCCAGCATTTT
TRBD2 TRBJ2-6 TRBV4-1 many CASSHTSGGDRSGANVLTF TGCGCCAGCAGCCACACGAGCGGGGGTGATCGCTCTGGGGCCAACGTCCTGACTTTC
TRBD1 TRBJ1-5 TRBV2 NA CASLRDSVSNQPQHF TGTGCCAGCCTTCGGGACAGTGTTAGTAATCAGCCCCAGCATTTT
NA TRBJ2-7 TRBV18 NA CASSPDLKSYEQYF TGTGCCAGCTCACCAGACCTGAAGTCCTACGAGCAGTACTTC
TRBD1 TRBJ1-1 TRBV12-3/TRBV12-4 few CASSLTWTGNTEAFF TGTGCCAGCAGTCTGACTTGGACAGGGAACACTGAAGCTTTCTTT
NA TRBJ2-7 TRBV30 once CAWSVRKGTPSFGEQYF TGTGCCTGGAGTGTAAGGAAAGGGACACCCTCTTTCGGGGAGCAGTACTTC
NA TRBJ2-2 TRBV2 NA CASTSPAVANTGELFF TGTGCCAGCACTAGTCCGGCAGTCGCGAACACCGGGGAGCTGTTTTTT
TRBD2 TRBJ2-1 TRBV29-1 many CSVIFTSGSPHEQFF TGCAGCGTGATTTTTACTAGCGGGAGCCCCCATGAGCAGTTCTTC
NA TRBJ1-5 TRBV4-1 many CASSLEYSNQPQHF TGCGCCAGCAGCCTCGAGTATAGCAATCAGCCCCAGCATTTT
TRBD2 TRBJ2-5 TRBV4-1 few CASSQRSWGGAGETQYF TGCGCCAGCAGCCAGCGTTCTTGGGGAGGGGCGGGGGAGACCCAGTACTTC
TRBD1 TRBJ2-7 TRBV6-6 many CASSRTGADSYEQYF TGTGCCAGCAGCCGGACAGGGGCGGATTCATACGAGCAGTACTTC
TRBD2 TRBJ2-1 TRBV7-3 NA CASSLLAGEMNELFF TGTGCCAGCAGCTTACTAGCGGGAGAGATGAATGAGCTGTTCTTC
TRBD1 TRBJ1-4 TRBV7-9 many CASSSPGQVEGTNEKLFF TGTGCCAGCAGCTCTCCCGGACAGGTGGAGGGAACTAATGAAAAACTGTTTTTT
NA TRBJ2-7 TRBV15 few CATSSATGVYEQYF TGTGCCACCAGCAGTGCGACAGGTGTTTACGAGCAGTACTTC
TRBD1 TRBJ2-1 TRBV7-6 NA CASSLNRDSSYNEQFF TGTGCCAGCAGCTTAAACCGGGACAGCTCCTACAATGAGCAGTTCTTC
TRBD1 TRBJ2-7 TRBV6-2/TRBV6-3 few CASSYPGTGYEQYF TGTGCCAGCAGTTACCCCGGGACAGGCTACGAGCAGTACTTC
NA TRBJ1-1 TRBV28 NA CDSSSQGIEAFF TGTGACAGCAGTTCTCAGGGTATTGAAGCTTTCTTT
TRBD1 TRBJ2-5 TRBV30 many CAWSVGTGEETQYF TGTGCCTGGAGTGTTGGGACAGGGGAAGAGACCCAGTACTTC
NA TRBJ1-3 TRBV5-4 NA CASSLLGVQNTGNTIYF TGTGCCAGCAGCTTGTTGGGGGTACAGAATACTGGAAACACCATATATTTT
NA TRBJ1-4 TRBV5-4 few CASSLEGIGEKLFF TGTGCCAGCAGCTTGGAGGGTATCGGTGAAAAACTGTTTTTT
NA TRBJ2-4 TRBV7-2 many CASSFLGVAKNIQYF TGTGCCAGCAGCTTTTTGGGTGTAGCCAAAAACATTCAGTACTTC